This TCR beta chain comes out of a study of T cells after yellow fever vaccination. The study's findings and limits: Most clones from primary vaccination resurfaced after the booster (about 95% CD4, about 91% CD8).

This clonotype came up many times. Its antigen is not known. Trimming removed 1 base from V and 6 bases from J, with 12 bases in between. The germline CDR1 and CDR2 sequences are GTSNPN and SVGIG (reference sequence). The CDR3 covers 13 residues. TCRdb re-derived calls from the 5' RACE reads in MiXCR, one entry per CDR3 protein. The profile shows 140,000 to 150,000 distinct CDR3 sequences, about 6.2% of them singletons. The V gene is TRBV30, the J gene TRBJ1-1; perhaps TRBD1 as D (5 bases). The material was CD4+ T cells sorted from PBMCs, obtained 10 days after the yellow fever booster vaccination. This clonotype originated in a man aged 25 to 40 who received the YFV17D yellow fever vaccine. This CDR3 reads CAWSGGSWAEAFF. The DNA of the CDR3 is TGTGCCTGGAGTGGGGGCAGTTGGGCTGAAGCTTTCTTT.